A selection of T cell receptor beta chains follows, all from one sample in a study of early T cells in non-severe SARS-CoV-2 infection. One entry per CDR3 protein, called by TCRdb with MiXCR from the 5' RACE reads. This table holds tens of thousands of distinct CDR3 sequences, approximately 10% found once. Sequencing input: whole blood. The source is an adult who was a healthcare worker with PCR-confirmed SARS-CoV-2 infection or an uninfected control (not recorded which). The CDR3 runs from the conserved cysteine through the conserved F or W.

V,J,CDR3
TRBV6-5,TRBJ2-2,CASSWGRANTGELFF
TRBV7-3,TRBJ2-1,CASSLSPGVDEQFF
TRBV19,TRBJ2-1,CASTTNRHGGDEQFF
TRBV5-1,TRBJ1-1,CASSLVGTGMNTEAFF
TRBV6-2/TRBV6-3,TRBJ2-7,CASSSSGVSYEQYF
TRBV6-1,TRBJ1-4,CASSEFGVANEKLFF
TRBV12-3/TRBV12-4,TRBJ2-1,CASSLGTNNEQFF
TRBV27,TRBJ2-1,CASSSGTSGSYEQFF
TRBV7-9,TRBJ2-3,CATIRGAGVVNTDTQYF
TRBV6-5,TRBJ1-1,CASSYSAGSEAFF
TRBV11-2,TRBJ1-2,CASSLDAATEAYGYTF
TRBV15,TRBJ2-1,CATSPGRGFDEQFF
TRBV7-3,TRBJ2-7,CASSTGGSHEQYF
TRBV13,TRBJ2-5,CASSPTEQETQYF
TRBV4-1,TRBJ1-2,CASSQDRDRVYGYTF
TRBV19,TRBJ2-3,CASSTGVTQYF
TRBV18,TRBJ2-3,CASSPNTDTQYF
TRBV7-6,TRBJ2-5,CASSRGGAALIQETQYF
TRBV9,TRBJ2-1,CASSPLAGDNEQFF
TRBV6-6,TRBJ1-5,CASSSASAQHF
TRBV12-5,TRBJ2-1,CASGYPLDEQFF
TRBV20-1,TRBJ2-6,CSATGTDSGANVLTF
TRBV7-9,TRBJ2-1,CASSLHLGAKQLFF
TRBV6-2/TRBV6-3,TRBJ1-2,CASSRGNGYGYTF
TRBV5-1,TRBJ1-1,CASSLARGNEAFF
TRBV20-1,TRBJ2-5,CSARVGTSGGATQYF
TRBV6-2/TRBV6-3,TRBJ1-3,CASSRPRAAGNTIYF
TRBV12-3/TRBV12-4,TRBJ2-1,CASTRGDEQFF
TRBV7-8,TRBJ2-5,CASTGQETQYF
TRBV11-2,TRBJ2-7,CASSLRERGSSYEQYF
TRBV4-3,TRBJ2-1,CASSQVMSNEQFF
TRBV30,TRBJ1-2,CAWSVPGRRIF
TRBV20-1,TRBJ2-5,CSARVPGTGKKSQETQYF
TRBV20-1,TRBJ2-7,CSARPSYEQYF
TRBV7-9,TRBJ2-1,CASSPSKINEQFF
TRBV28,TRBJ2-3,CASTAIGGPTTDTQYF
TRBV7-6,TRBJ2-7,CASSPIRGSDEQYF
TRBV5-4,TRBJ2-7,CASSPGSSGASYEQYF
TRBV29-1,TRBJ1-1,CSGEWGTEAFF
TRBV20-1,TRBJ2-5,CSARSPRQETQYF
TRBV3-1,TRBJ2-7,CASSSIGLYEQYF
TRBV5-1,TRBJ2-3,CASSRGDRAGEADTQYF
TRBV7-2,TRBJ1-2,CASILDYYGYTF
TRBV11-2,TRBJ2-2,CASSFGPSTGELFF